This TCR beta chain was captured by sequencing in a study of blood T cell repertoires in COVID-19. Study context: Both acute and convalescent COVID-19 samples were obtained from the United States, Italy and Spain. T cells, B-cell-depleted T cells, or PBMCs provided the cDNA or gDNA that served as material.

Per the authors' pipeline: Amplification of reference gene primers was used by the study to estimate nucleated cell counts. TCRdb's table, derived via immunoSEQ multiplex PCR, lists solely in-frame clones and lacks some. Clone size and V and J calls were adopted from that table, with D and trimming inferred from the DNA. The sample comprises 250,000 or so clones, around 84% of which are singletons, and 4.2% rests with the top ten. After removal of 4 bases from V and 3 bases from J, the junction contained 16 bases not matched to a gene. The CDR3 contains 18 residues. The V gene's germline CDR1 is SGHDT and CDR2 YYEEEE. This clone has just one count.

The chain combines TRBV5-6 with TRBJ1-2, with 9 bases matching TRBD1. The sequence derives from a man aged 55 to 69 with acute or convalescent COVID-19. Sequencing was performed on peripheral blood. CDR3 sequence: CASSGADYRGPNHYGYTF. The CDR3 region has the DNA TGTGCCAGCAGCGGTGCCGACTACAGGGGGCCGAATCACTATGGCTACACCTTC.